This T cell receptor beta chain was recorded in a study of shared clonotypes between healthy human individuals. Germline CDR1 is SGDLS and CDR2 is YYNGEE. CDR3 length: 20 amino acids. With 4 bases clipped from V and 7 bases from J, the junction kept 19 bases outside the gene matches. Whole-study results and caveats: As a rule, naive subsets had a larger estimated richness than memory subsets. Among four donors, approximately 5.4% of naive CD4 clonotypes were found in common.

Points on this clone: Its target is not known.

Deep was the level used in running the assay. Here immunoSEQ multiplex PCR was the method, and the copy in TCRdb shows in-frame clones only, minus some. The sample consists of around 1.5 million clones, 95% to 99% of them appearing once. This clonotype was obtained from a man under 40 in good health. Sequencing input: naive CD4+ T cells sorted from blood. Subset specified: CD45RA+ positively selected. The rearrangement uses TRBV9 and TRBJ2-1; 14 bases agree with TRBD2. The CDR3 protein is CASSPGGRLAGGWVGNEQFF. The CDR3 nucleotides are TGTGCCAGCAGCCCGGGAGGGAGACTAGCGGGAGGGTGGGTTGGAAATGAGCAGTTCTTC. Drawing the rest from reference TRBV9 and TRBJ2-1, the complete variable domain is DSGVTQTPKHLITATGQRVTLRCSPRSGDLSVYWYQQSLDQGLQFLIQYYNGEERAKGNILERFSAQQFPDLHSELNLSSLELGDSALYFCASSPGGRLAGGWVGNEQFFGPGTRLTVL.